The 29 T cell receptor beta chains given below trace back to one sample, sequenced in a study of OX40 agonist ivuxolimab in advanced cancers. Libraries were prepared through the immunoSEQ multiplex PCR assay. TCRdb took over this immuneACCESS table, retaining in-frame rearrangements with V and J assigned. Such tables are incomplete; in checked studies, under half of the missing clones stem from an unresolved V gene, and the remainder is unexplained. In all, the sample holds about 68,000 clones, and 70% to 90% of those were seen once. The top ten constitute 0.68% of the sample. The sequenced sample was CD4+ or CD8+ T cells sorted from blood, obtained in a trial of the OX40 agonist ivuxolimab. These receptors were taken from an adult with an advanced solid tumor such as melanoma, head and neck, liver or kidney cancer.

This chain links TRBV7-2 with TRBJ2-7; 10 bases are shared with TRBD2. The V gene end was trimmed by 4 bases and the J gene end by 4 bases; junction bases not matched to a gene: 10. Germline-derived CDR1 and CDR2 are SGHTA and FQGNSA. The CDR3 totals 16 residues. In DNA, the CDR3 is TGTGCCAGCAGCTCCCGAACTAGCGGGGTTGGGTACGAGCAGTACTTC. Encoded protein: CASSSRTSGVGYEQYF.

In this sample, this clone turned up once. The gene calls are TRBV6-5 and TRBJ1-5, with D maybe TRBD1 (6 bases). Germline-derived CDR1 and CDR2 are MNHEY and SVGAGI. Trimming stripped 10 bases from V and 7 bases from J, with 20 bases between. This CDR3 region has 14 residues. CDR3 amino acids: CATSRGSREQPQHF. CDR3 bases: TGTGCCACTAGTAGGGGGTCGCGGGAACAGCCCCAGCATTTT.

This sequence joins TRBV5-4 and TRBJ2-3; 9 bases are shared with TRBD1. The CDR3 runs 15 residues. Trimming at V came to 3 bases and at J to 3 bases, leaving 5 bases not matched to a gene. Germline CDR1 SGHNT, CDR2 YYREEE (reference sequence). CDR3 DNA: TGTGCCAGCAGCTCTCGACAGGGGGTAACAGATACGCAGTATTTT. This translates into CASSSRQGVTDTQYF.

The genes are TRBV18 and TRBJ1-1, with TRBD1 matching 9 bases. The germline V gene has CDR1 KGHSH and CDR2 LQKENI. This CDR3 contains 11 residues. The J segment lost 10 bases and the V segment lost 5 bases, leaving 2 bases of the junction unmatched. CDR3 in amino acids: CASSDRGTAFF. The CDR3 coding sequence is TGTGCCAGCTCAGACAGGGGGACAGCTTTCTTT.

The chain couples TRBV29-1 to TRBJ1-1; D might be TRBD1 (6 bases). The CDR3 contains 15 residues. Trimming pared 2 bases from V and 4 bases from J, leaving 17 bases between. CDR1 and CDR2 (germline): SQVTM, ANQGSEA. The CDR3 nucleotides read TGCAGCGTTGAAAACAGGGATTCGTCGGGCACTGAAGCTTTCTTT. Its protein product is CSVENRDSSGTEAFF.

CDR3: CAISTSAGSNYGYTF. CDR3 sequence (DNA): TGTGCCATCAGTACCTCCGCGGGGTCTAACTATGGCTACACCTTC. The chain recombines TRBV10-3 with TRBJ1-2; D is uncertain. Trimming pared 5 bases from V and 0 bases from J, leaving 13 bases between. This CDR3 is 15 amino acids long. CDR1 and CDR2 from the germline V gene are ENHRY and SYGVKD.

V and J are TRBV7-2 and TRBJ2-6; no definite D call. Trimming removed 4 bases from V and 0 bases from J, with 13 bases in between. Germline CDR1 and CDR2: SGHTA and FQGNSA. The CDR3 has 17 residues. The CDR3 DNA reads TGTGCCAGCAGCTCAGTAGCTAGGCTCTCTGGGGCCAACGTCCTGACTTTC. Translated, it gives CASSSVARLSGANVLTF. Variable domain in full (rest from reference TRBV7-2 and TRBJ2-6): GAGVSQSPSNKVTEKGKDVELRCDPISGHTALYWYRQSLGQGLEFLIYFQGNSAPDKSGLPSDRFSAERTGGSVSTLTIQRTQQEDSAVYLCASSSVARLSGANVLTFGAGSRLTVL.

The CDR3 DNA follows: TGTGCCAGCAGGGGACCTCGTAATTCACCCCTCCACTTT. Its protein is CASRGPRNSPLHF. V gene TRBV6-5 combines with J gene TRBJ1-6; possible D gene TRBD1, 5 bases. V was trimmed by 6 bases and J by 6 bases, leaving 9 bases between them. CDR1 is MNHEY and CDR2 is SVGAGI in the germline V gene. This CDR3 is built from 13 residues.

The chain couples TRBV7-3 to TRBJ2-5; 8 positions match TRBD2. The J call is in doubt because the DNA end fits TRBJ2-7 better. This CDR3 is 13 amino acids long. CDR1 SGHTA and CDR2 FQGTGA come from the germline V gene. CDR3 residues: CASRFGRDHEQYF. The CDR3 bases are TGTGCCAGCAGGTTCGGGAGGGACCACGAGCAGTACTTC.

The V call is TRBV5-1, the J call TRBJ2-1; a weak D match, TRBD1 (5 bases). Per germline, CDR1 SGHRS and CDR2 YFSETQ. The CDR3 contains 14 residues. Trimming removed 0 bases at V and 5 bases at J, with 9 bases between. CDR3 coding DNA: TGCGCCAGCAGCTTGGCATCCAGGGACAATGAGCAGTTCTTC. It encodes CASSLASRDNEQFF. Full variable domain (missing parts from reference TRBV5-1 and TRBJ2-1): KAGVTQTPRYLIKTRGQQVTLSCSPISGHRSVSWYQQTPGQGLQFLFEYFSETQRNKGNFPGRFSGRQFSNSRSEMNVSTLELGDSALYLCASSLASRDNEQFFGPGTRLTVL.

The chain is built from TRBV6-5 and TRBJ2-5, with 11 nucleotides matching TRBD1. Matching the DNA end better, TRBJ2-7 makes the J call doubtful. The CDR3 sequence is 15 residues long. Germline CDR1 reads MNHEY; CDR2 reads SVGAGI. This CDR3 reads CASSGTGQGAYEQYF. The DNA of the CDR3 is TGTGCCAGCAGTGGGACGGGACAGGGGGCCTACGAGCAGTACTTC.

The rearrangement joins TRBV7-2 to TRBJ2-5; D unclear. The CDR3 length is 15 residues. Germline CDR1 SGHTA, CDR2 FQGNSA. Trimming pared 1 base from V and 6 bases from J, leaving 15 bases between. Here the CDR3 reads CASSLGTVVRKTQYF. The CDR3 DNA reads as TGTGCCAGCAGCTTAGGGACGGTGGTAAGGAAGACCCAGTACTTC.

The CDR3 DNA reads TGCGCCAGCAGCAGGGACAGGAGCACAGATACGCAGTATTTT. Its protein product is CASSRDRSTDTQYF. V usage is TRBV5-1 and J usage is TRBJ2-3, with TRBD1 matching over 8 bases. CDR1 and CDR2 (germline): SGHRS, YFSETQ. J gave up 0 bases and V 4 bases, and 1 base lay outside the gene matches. The CDR3 runs to 14 residues.

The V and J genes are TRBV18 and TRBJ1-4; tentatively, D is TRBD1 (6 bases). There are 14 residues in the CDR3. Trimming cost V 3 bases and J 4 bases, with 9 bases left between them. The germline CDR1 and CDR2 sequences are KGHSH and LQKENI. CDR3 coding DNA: TGTGCCAGCTCACCGACAGGTTTTAATGAAAAACTGTTTTTT. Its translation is CASSPTGFNEKLFF.

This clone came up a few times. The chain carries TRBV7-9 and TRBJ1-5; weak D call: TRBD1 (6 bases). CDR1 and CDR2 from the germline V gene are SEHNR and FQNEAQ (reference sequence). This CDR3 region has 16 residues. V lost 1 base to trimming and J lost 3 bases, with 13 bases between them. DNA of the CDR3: TGTGCCAGCAGCTTAGGAACAGGGTTTACCAATCAGCCCCAGCATTTT. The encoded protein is CASSLGTGFTNQPQHF.

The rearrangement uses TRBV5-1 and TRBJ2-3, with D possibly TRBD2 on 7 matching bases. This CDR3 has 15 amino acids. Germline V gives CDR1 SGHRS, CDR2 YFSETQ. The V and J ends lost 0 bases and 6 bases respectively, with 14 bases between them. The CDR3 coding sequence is TGCGCCAGCAGCTTGGCGGGGGGCCGGTTGGATACGCAGTATTTT. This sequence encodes CASSLAGGRLDTQYF.

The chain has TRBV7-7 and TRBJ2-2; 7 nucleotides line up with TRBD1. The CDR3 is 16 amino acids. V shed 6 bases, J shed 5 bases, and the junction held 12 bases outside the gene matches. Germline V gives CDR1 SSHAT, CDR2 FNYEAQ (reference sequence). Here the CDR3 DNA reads TGTGCCAGCAGTACTATACAGGGGTTAGGTACCGGGGAGCTGTTTTTT. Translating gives CASSTIQGLGTGELFF.

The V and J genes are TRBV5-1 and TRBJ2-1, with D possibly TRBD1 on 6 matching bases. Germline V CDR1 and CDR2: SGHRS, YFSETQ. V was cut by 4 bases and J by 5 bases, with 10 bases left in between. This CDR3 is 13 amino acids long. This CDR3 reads CASSIGQNNEQFF. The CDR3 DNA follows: TGCGCCAGCAGCATCGGACAGAACAATGAGCAGTTCTTC.

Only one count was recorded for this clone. CDR3 nucleotides: TGCGCCAGCAGTGAGTTTACGGACAGGGGTATTCCAGGGACTGAAGCTTTCTTT. Translation gives CASSEFTDRGIPGTEAFF. This chain uses TRBV10-1 with TRBJ1-1; 9 nucleotides agree with TRBD1. The CDR3 is made up of 18 amino acids. V trimming: 1 base; J trimming: 5 bases; junction bases outside the gene matches: 14. The germline V gene encodes CDR1 WNHNN and CDR2 SYGVQD (reference sequence).

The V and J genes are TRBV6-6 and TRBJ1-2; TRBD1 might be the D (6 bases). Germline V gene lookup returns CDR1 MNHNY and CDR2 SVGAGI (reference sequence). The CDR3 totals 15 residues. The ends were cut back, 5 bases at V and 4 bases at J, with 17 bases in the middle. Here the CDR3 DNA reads TGTGCCAGCAGTCCCTCTCCTCTCAGGGGCTATGGCTACACCTTC. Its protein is CASSPSPLRGYGYTF.

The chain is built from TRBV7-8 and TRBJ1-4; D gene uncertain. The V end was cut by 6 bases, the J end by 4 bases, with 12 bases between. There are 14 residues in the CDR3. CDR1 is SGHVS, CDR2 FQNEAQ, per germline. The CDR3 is CASSSKRFNEKLFF. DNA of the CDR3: TGTGCCAGCAGTTCGAAGAGGTTTAATGAAAAACTGTTTTTT.

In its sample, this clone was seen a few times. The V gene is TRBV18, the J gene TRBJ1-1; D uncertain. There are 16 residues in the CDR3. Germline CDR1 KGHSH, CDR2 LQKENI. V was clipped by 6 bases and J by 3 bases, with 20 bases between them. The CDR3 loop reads CASSFSGRLTYTEAFF. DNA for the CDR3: TGTGCCAGCTCTTTCTCAGGTCGTCTGACATACACTGAAGCTTTCTTT.

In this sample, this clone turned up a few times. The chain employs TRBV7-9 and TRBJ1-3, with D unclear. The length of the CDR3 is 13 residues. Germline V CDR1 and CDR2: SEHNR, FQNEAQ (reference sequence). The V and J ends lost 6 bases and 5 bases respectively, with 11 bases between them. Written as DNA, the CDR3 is TGTGCCAGCAGGGCGGACCTGAGAAACACCATATATTTT. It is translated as CASRADLRNTIYF.

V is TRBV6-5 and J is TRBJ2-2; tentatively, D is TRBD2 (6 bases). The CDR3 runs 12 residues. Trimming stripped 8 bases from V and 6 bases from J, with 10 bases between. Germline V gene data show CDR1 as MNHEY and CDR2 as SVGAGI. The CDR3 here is CASGGDAGELFF. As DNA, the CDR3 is TGTGCCAGCGGAGGGGACGCCGGGGAGCTGTTTTTT.

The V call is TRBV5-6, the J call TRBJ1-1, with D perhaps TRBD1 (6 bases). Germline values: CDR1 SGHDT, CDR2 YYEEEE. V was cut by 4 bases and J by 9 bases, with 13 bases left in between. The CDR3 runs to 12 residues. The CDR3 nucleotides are TGTGCCAGCAGCACAGACAGGATACAAGCTTTCTTT. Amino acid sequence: CASSTDRIQAFF.

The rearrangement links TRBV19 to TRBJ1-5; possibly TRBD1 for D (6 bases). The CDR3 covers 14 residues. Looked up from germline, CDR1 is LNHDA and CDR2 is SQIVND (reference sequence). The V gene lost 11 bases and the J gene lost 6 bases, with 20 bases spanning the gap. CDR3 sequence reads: CASRGTKSGQPQHF. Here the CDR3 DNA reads TGTGCCTCCAGGGGTACAAAGTCAGGTCAGCCCCAGCATTTT.

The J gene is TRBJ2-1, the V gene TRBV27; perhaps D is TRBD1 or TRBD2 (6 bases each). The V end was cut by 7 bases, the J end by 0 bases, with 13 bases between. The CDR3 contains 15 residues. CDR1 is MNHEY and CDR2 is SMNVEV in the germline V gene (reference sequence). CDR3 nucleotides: TGTGCCAGCACTTCGGGGGCCCCCTCCTACAATGAGCAGTTCTTC. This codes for CASTSGAPSYNEQFF.

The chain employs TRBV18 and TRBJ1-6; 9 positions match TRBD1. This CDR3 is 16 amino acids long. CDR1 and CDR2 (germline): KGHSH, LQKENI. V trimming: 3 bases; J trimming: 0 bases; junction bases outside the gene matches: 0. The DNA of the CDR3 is TGTGCCAGCTCACCGGGACAGGGCTCCTATAATTCACCCCTCCACTTT. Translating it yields CASSPGQGSYNSPLHF.

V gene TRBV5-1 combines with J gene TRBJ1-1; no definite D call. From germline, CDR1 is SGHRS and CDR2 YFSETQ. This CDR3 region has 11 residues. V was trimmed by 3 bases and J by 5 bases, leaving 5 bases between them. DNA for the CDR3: TGCGCCAGCAGCTCCCGGACTGAAGCTTTCTTT. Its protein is CASSSRTEAFF.